This record covers a single T cell receptor (beta chain). Per the study methods: The authors estimated nucleated cell counts from reference gene primer amplification. Measured with immunoSEQ multiplex PCR; TCRdb has only the in-frame clones, and not every one. The V and J calls and clone size were taken over from that table, and D and trimming were inferred from the DNA. This sample yields about 170,000 clones, of which 80% to 85% are seen a single time; about 2.6% belongs to the top ten. This record comes from a study of blood T cell repertoires in COVID-19. Across the whole study: The United States, Italy and Spain supplied acute and convalescent COVID-19 samples. PBMCs, B-cell-depleted T cells, or T cells provided the cDNA or gDNA that made up the material.

With 3 bases clipped from V and 2 bases from J, the junction kept 4 bases outside the gene matches. Germline CDR1 LNHDA, CDR2 SQIVND (reference sequence). The CDR3 covers 14 residues. The chain uses TRBV19 and TRBJ2-7; TRBD1 matches at 7 bases. Sequencing was carried out using peripheral blood. The sequence was collected from a human donor with acute or convalescent COVID-19. The donor label of this sample is uncertain. The CDR3 reads CASSMGQPPYEQYF. The CDR3 bases are TGTGCCAGTAGTATGGGACAGCCGCCCTACGAGCAGTACTTC.